The clone carrying this T cell receptor (beta chain) was observed a single time. These data come from a study of blood T cell repertoires in COVID-19. Study as a whole: From T cells, B-cell-depleted T cells, or PBMCs came the material, which was cDNA or gDNA.

In the authors' methods: How many nucleated cells were present was estimated from reference gene primer amplification. The method was immunoSEQ multiplex PCR; TCRdb's version includes in-frame clones alone and lacks a portion of them. The D gene and trimming were derived from the DNA, and the V and J assignments and clone size from that table. Here the sample spans about 300,000 clones, about 90% being singletons. The specimen sequenced was peripheral blood. The TCR comes from a woman aged 40 to 50 who had recovered from COVID-19.

CDR3 sequence reads: CASSLSRMGQPQHF. The CDR3, as DNA: TGTGCCAGCAGTTTATCCCGGATGGGCCAGCCCCAGCATTTT. This chain links TRBV27 with TRBJ1-5; D is unresolved. Germline assignment: CDR1 MNHEY and CDR2 SMNVEV (reference sequence). V lost 0 bases and J lost 7, with 10 bases in between. This CDR3 is 14 amino acids long.